A single T cell receptor (beta chain) is shown here with its context. All enrollees were roughly 18 to 90 years old and from around 25 US areas. Allocation to cohorts depended on clinical history reported by the participants. All recovered Cohort 3 donors got two negative PCRs, got clearance, or saw symptom resolution. The sample is drawn from a study of blood T cell repertoires in COVID-19. Method: immunoSEQ multiplex PCR; TCRdb's copy keeps in-frame clones and lacks some. The sample lists approximately 240,000 clones; around 90% were seen once. This receptor was obtained from a woman aged 18-35 years who had recovered from COVID-19. The sample consisted of PBMCs or T cells enriched from blood (not recorded which).

The CDR3 bases are TGCGCCAGCAGCTTAAACAACATCGGAGCATCCTACGAGCAGTACTTC. Protein sequence: CASSLNNIGASYEQYF. V gene TRBV5-1 combines with J gene TRBJ2-7; unclear D gene. The CDR3 is 16 amino acids. Germline lookup yields CDR1 SGHRS and CDR2 YFSETQ. Trimming took 2 bases from V and 1 from J, leaving 16 bases between them.